This T cell receptor beta chain was found in a study of post-analysis software for immune sequencing data (dated by TCRdb to the mid-2010s). Context from the whole study: Recorded disease courses included relapsing-remitting, secondary progressive and progressive-relapsing multiple sclerosis, with some patients lacking subtype annotation. The multiple sclerosis patient repertoires were compared with approximately 11 previously published healthy control repertoires from donors aged 6 to 25 years. A subset of samples was prepared in parallel using single-end sample barcoding, then pooled and co-amplified after Illumina adapter ligation.

Relative to germline, V is 0 bases shorter and J is 7 bases shorter, with 12 bases between their ends. CDR1 and CDR2, per the germline V gene, are MNHNS and SASEGT. Including the terminal cysteine and phenylalanine, the CDR3 comprises 14 residues. Only CDR3 DNA is held: 42 bases, read in frame from base 1. Results and caveats for the whole study, not just this receptor: Roughly 5 TRBV segments, including TRBV5-6, TRBV5-1 and TRBV20-1, were significantly more frequent in patients than controls. Significantly lower normalized Chao1 diversity was found in multiple sclerosis patients than in controls, suggesting substantial peripheral T-cell clonal expansion. Direct clustering with F measure showed strong co-clustering of samples prepared in the same batch, prompting a batch-effect correction. The control group was slightly older than the multiple sclerosis patient group.

Explained via the paper, the time point label denotes: second blood draw from one MS patient after hematopoietic stem cell transplantation. To demonstrate the VDJtools post-analysis software, the study profiled TCR beta repertoires from the peripheral blood of around 13 young patients with multiple sclerosis. The patients with multiple sclerosis were children and adolescents between roughly 6 and 17 years of age. Receptor amplification or capture employed PCR. Data came from an Illumina HiSeq 2500. To reduce PCR and sequencing biases, unique molecular identifiers were built into the TCR beta cDNA libraries. Some 500,000 cDNA molecules were obtained per 1 to 10 million input T cells, so each molecule approximated one T cell. The same protocol used for the earlier healthy control dataset was applied to prepare and sequence the patient libraries. Samples belonging to the same batch were prepared together, multiplexed and sequenced on a shared HiSeq lane. The original pipeline was this. MIGEC handled the raw barcoded reads, throwing out single-read molecular identifier groups before consensus assembly and CDR3 extraction. Clonotype tables were post-analysed with VDJtools, and diversity was normalized by down-sampling all datasets to the smallest sample size. In repertoire overlap clustering, CDR3 amino acid sequences, but not nucleotide sequences, were matched to correct batch-related cross-sample contamination. TCRdb reanalyzed the raw reads on its own, using fastp at Q25 for trimming and MiXCR for clone calling, and kept in-frame beta chains. For every CDR3 protein sequence, its rows merge into one entry that carries the most common genes and DNA. For this entry, the V and J calls and clone size follow TCRdb and not the study's own pipeline. The sample table contains 160,000 or so distinct CDR3 sequences; only one count was recorded for 36% of them. Approximately 30% of the sample is taken by the ten largest.

With regard to this clonotype: Its antigen remains undetermined. Qualities for individual bases were not recorded, and no much larger clone is one base off.

Specimen: blood, collected after autologous hematopoietic stem cell transplantation. This clonotype was obtained from a girl aged 10-17 years with multiple sclerosis. Donor details come from another sample of the same person, matched by shared clones. The chain is encoded by TRBV6-1 joined to TRBJ2-5; the D gene is perhaps TRBD1 or TRBD2, as each covers 6 bases. CDR3 sequence: CASSEAGGPGTQYF. The sequence in DNA is TGTGCCAGCAGTGAAGCGGGGGGCCCGGGGACCCAGTACTTC.